This TCR beta chain was observed in a study of T cell clusters in autoimmune cytopenias (dated by TCRdb to the late 2010s). In terms of the full investigation: Of the 40 or so healthy donor controls, around 21 were female, and the group had a mean age of 56 years and a median age of around 60 years. The comparison group for autoimmune hepatitis repertoires was 23 healthy donors matched for age and sex. The study aimed to test whether autoimmune cytopenia patients carry a disease-specific immune repertoire signature usable as a blood-based biomarker. For primary cytopenia, the controls were under 30 age-matched healthy donors, and for secondary cytopenia, the controls were about 13 age-matched CLL patients. A median TRB sequencing depth of 50,000 to 60,000 reads per sample was reached, and a median of around 2,000 distinct TRB clonotypes per sample was obtained. In autoimmune cytopenia patients, peripheral blood TRB and IGH repertoires were sequenced during active disease and over treatment follow-up, together with healthy, CLL and autoimmune hepatitis controls. Findings and caveats that apply to the study as a whole: GLIPH results suggested that primary autoimmune cytopenia patients were missing physiological T cell clusters, with around 51 clusters found only in healthy donors compared with more than 15 found only in patients. TRB repertoire shifts, with less even repertoires observed in secondary cytopenia and CLL, were mostly attributed to lymphoma bias rather than autoimmunity. Healthy donors had almost three times as many exclusive TRB clusters as active autoimmune hepatitis patients, a finding consistent with an autoimmunity-wide signature. The cluster-lack signature was not observed for secondary cytopenia versus CLL, as the signature was apparently masked by the dominant lymphoma-associated repertoire. The T cell clusters were defined only in silico, and the functional role of the clusters was left to be validated experimentally.

For each sample, TRB amplification used about 240 ng of peripheral blood genomic DNA, equal to some 37,000 genome equivalents. The CDR3 covers 13 residues, taking in both the cysteine and the phenylalanine. A DNA sequence was not provided. CDR1 SGHNT and CDR2 YYREEE are derived from the germline V gene (reference sequence). Multiplex PCR with a touch-down protocol amplified TRB rearrangements, with the TRB-A and TRB-B primer pools combined in a single tube. Illumina adapters and sample indices were added to the amplicons through two consecutive PCR reactions performed with Phusion HS II polymerase. The amplicons were purified from gel with the NucleoSpin Gel and PCR Clean-up kit, after which the amplicons were quantified by Qubit and checked for quality on an Agilent 2100 Bioanalyzer. Sequencing of the libraries was done on an Illumina MiSeq with paired-end, single-indexed, 600-cycle runs. The paper's processing steps were these. TRB reads were aligned and assembled with MiXCR version 2.1.12 using the default MiXCR reference library. A clone was defined by each unique CDR3 nucleotide sequence, and the analysis included only productive sequences with two or more reads. To assess repertoire diversity, an R script computed alpha-parameterized diversity profiles (alpha 0 to 5), which included the Shannon (alpha 1) and Simpson (alpha 2) indices. Combinatorial TRB VJ usage was calculated with the tcR package and was compared between cohorts by principal component analysis performed with ade4. Using GLIPH, TCRbeta CDR3s were clustered on pairs of cohorts matched for age and read depth, and a Wilcoxon test was used to compare cluster frequencies. After the reads were reprocessed by TCRdb, one entry was made per CDR3 protein sequence, with no DNA. The V and J calls, along with clone size, are taken from TCRdb and not from the paper's own processing. The sample table gives 7,000 or so distinct CDR3 sequences. Together, the top ten hold more than 9.5% of the sample.

No count is recorded, though its frequency marks this clonotype as medium-sized (0.01 to 0.1%). The target of this receptor is not known. The sample was also linked to a second study, of T cell repertoires in aging, cancer and after chemotherapy. Looking at the second paper: Donors were distributed across six age groups ranging from 30 or younger to 70 or older, with at least three individuals included per group. Control TCR repertoires from healthy donors were recorded across several months to years, and re-sampling revealed clear clonal overlap. Around 10 million TCR reads were contained in the full dataset. Untreated patients with hematological or solid cancers showed significantly lower blood TCR diversity and higher clonality than age-matched healthy donors. In healthy donors, the decline in TCR diversity with age was mainly explained by loss of richness, whereas in cancer patients loss of evenness was also found to contribute. In both cancer cohorts, the median generation probability rose over the chemotherapy interval, which suggests that the repertoire was reconstituted through rebound thymic output. According to the authors, the repertoire data do not allow conclusions to be drawn about immunological memory after chemotherapy. The study profiled peripheral blood TCR beta repertoires from healthy donors and cancer patients to examine immunoaging and T cell reconstitution after chemotherapy. Alongside some 100 healthy donors serving as a reference group, the cohort included some 220 cancer patients, of whom some 91 had hematological cancers and some 130 had solid cancers. MiXCR versions 2.12 and 3.0.5 were used to process the TRB sequences. The repertoire metrics were Shannon diversity, evenness, clonality (calculated as one minus evenness), and diversity profiles parameterized by alpha from 0 to 5. The IGoR algorithm was used to compute generation probabilities of clones in paired pre- and post-chemotherapy samples.

The sample consisted of peripheral blood. Recombination connected TRBV5-4 to TRBJ2-7; the TCRdb call, TRBD1, lacks DNA for checking. The receptor was isolated from a human donor in good health. The CDR3 protein: CASSPGGRSEQYF.